This T cell receptor beta chain was captured in a study of T cells in Graves' hyperthyroidism and ophthalmopathy (dated by TCRdb to between 2018 and 2021). Concerning the study at large: To identify TCR V-J signatures that set the groups apart, the researchers used a discovery cohort of more than 95 patients, made up of approximately 43 with Graves' ophthalmopathy and approximately 57 with stable Graves' hyperthyroidism. An independent validation cohort of around 19 hyperthyroidism patients and about 15 patients who later progressed to ophthalmopathy tested prospective prediction of ophthalmopathy. The roughly 94 discovery patients were randomly divided into training and test sets at a 7:3 ratio. Following sampling, methimazole starting at 30 mg daily was given to hyperthyroidism patients, and high-dose intravenous methylprednisolone was given to ophthalmopathy patients. In addition, the study compared T-cell repertoires in thyroid tissue and in blood from five to seven Graves' hyperthyroidism patients. TCR Vbeta CDR3 sequencing of fewer than 150 peripheral blood samples (43 ophthalmopathy, about 75 hyperthyroidism and some 17 progressor patients) is reported in the paper. What the work shows at the level of the full study, not this receptor alone: No statistical method was used to fix the sample size in advance, and group allocation was not hidden from the investigators. In validation, the model predicted progression to ophthalmopathy a median of roughly 6.1 months before onset, with 65% to 71% sensitivity and about 72% specificity. In cross-validation, a model built on a 13 V-J signature told ophthalmopathy apart from stable hyperthyroidism with roughly 87% sensitivity and approximately 81% specificity, and in testing the same model reached 80%/75%. Blood samples also contained most of the expanded thyroid clonotypes (frequency above 0.001), which suggests that blood repertoires may reflect thyroid immune responses.

The study excluded patients with uncontrolled infections, other autoimmune diseases, pregnancy or lactation. Diagnoses were based on clinical symptoms, serum thyroxine and TRAb, thyroid ultrasound and orbital computed tomography. Trizol reagent was used to extract total RNA, and RNA quality was then checked on an Agilent 2100 Bioanalyzer. This clonotype was picked up many times. The antigen it binds to is not known. No quality values exist for individual bases; no much larger clone is one base distant. The TCR beta CDR3 regions were amplified from the RNA transcripts. For the first round of RT-PCR on the TCR CDR3, the HTBI primer set was used together with the Qiagen OneStep RT-PCR kit. The libraries were constructed in a second round of multiplex PCR and then size-selected and purified. Libraries were sequenced paired-end with 100 bp reads on an Illumina HiSeq2000. Per the authors' processing: Raw data were processed with SOAPnuke, discarding reads with adapters, uncalled bases, mean Phred below 15, or no exact constant-primer or identifier match. COPE v1.2.5 was used to merge high-quality paired reads, and clonotypes were defined as unique nucleotide sequences. MiTCR v1.1 was used to align clonotypes to the IMGT TRBV, TRBD and TRBJ reference segments. The analysis was restricted to V-J combinations with a frequency above 0.0001, which together covered around 99% of the repertoires. The TCS score was defined as the ratio of F50 (clonal expansion) to E x V (chaos), calculated using BLOSUM62-based TCRdist between CDR3 peptides within each V-J. Welch's t-statistics and random forest reduced roughly 540 V-J features to 13, which were used in a naive Bayes classifier (R e1071). The similarity between thyroid and blood repertoires was quantified using the Morisita-Horn index. TCRdb reanalyzed the raw reads on its own, using fastp at Q25 for trimming and MiXCR for clone calling, and kept in-frame beta chains. Rows with one shared CDR3 protein collapse into an entry with the most common genes and DNA. Here the V and J calls rest on TCRdb's processing, not on the authors' analysis. Within this sample are hundreds of thousands of distinct CDR3 sequences, with about 45% of them counted one time only. The top ten clones comprise about 7.7% of the sample.

Sequenced material: peripheral blood or thyroid tissue (not recorded which). This clonotype was obtained from an adult man with Graves' disease, either hyperthyroidism or ophthalmopathy (not recorded which).

CDR3 reads: CATSDRTWSRNTGELFF. The DNA sequence reads TGTGCCACCAGTGATAGGACCTGGTCGAGGAACACCGGGGAGCTGTTTTTT. Recombination linked TRBV24-1 to TRBJ2-2, with the identity of the D gene unclear. The CDR3 numbers 17 residues from cysteine through phenylalanine. Only the CDR3 region is kept as DNA, spanning 51 bases read in frame from base 1. CDR1 KGHDR and CDR2 SFDVKD were looked up in the germline V gene. Deletion took 3 bases off V and 1 base off J, with a span of 14 bases between the germline ends.